This T cell receptor beta chain was found in a study of neurological immune-mediated disorders. TCRdb reprocessed the 5' RACE reads with MiXCR, giving one entry per CDR3 protein. The sample records fewer than 110,000 distinct CDR3 sequences, approximately 10% being singletons. There are many counts of this clonotype. Its antigen is unidentified. Study-level findings and limits: The study found no CDR3 amino acid sequences shared by expanded clones across subjects, suggesting private repertoires in all groups.

This CDR3 comprises 11 residues. The germline gives CDR1 MDHEN, CDR2 SYDVKM. V lost 6 bases to trimming and J lost 3 bases, with 6 bases between them. Time point noted: longitudinal time-point 3. This sequence joins TRBV28 and TRBJ2-7, with D unclear. The sample consisted of PBMCs. This receptor was obtained from a female donor with HTLV-1-associated myelopathy (HAM/TSP). As DNA, the CDR3 is TGTGCCAGCAGCCTCCGCTACGAGCAGTACTTC. The encoded protein is CASSLRYEQYF.